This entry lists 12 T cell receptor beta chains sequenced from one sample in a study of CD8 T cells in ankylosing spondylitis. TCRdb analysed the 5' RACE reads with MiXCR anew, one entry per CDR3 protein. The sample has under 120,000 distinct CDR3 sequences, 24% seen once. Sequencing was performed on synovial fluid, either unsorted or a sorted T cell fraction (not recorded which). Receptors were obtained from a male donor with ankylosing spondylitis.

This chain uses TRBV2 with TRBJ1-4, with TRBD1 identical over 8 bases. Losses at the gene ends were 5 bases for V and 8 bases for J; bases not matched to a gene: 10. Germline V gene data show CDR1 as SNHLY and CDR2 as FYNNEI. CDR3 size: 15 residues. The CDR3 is CASSLRTGTSEKLFF. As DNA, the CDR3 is TGTGCCAGCAGTTTACGGACAGGGACGTCAGAAAAACTGTTTTTT.

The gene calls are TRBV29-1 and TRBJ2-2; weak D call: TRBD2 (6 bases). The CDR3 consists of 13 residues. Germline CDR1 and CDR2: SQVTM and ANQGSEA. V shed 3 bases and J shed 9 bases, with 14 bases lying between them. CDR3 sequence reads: CSVESAEGRELFF. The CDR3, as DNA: TGCAGCGTTGAGTCTGCGGAGGGGAGGGAGCTGTTTTTT.

Here the CDR3 reads CSARTGLETQYF. The CDR3 bases are TGCAGTGCTAGAACAGGGCTAGAGACCCAGTACTTC. The chain has TRBV20-1 and TRBJ2-5, with a tentative D call TRBD1 (6 bases). Germline lookup yields CDR1 DFQATT and CDR2 SNEGSKA (reference sequence). The CDR3 spans 12 residues. V lost 2 bases and J lost 4, with 8 bases in between.

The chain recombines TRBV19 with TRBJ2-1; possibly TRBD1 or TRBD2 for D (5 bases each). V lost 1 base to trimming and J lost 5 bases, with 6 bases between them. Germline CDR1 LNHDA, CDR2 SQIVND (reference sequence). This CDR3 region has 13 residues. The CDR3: CASSIGGNNEQFF. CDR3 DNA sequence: TGTGCCAGTAGTATAGGGGGGAACAATGAGCAGTTCTTC.

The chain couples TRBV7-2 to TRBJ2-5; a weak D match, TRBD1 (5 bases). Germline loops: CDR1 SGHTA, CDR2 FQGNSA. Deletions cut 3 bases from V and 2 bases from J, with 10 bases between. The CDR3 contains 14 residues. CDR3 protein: CASSFNTGQETQYF. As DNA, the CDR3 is TGTGCCAGCAGCTTTAATACAGGACAAGAGACCCAGTACTTC.

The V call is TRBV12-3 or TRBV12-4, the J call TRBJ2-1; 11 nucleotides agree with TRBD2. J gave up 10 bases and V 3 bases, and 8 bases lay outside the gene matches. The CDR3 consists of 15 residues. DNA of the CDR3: TGTGCCAGCAGTTTGGTAGCGGGAGGGTACCAGGAGCAGTTCTTC. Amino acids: CASSLVAGGYQEQFF.

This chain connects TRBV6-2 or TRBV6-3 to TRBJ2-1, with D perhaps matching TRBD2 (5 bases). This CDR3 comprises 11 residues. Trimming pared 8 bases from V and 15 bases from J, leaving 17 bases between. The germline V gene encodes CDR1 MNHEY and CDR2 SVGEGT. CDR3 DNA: TGTGCCAGCGGGGAGTACGGGAATCCGTTCTTC. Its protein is CASGEYGNPFF.

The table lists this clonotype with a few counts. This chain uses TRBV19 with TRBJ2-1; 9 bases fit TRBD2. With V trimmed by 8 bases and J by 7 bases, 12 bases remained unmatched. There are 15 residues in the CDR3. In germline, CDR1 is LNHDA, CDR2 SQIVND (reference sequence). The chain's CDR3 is CASSNLASGENEQFF. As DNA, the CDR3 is TGTGCCAGTTCCAACCTGGCTAGCGGGGAGAATGAGCAGTTCTTC.

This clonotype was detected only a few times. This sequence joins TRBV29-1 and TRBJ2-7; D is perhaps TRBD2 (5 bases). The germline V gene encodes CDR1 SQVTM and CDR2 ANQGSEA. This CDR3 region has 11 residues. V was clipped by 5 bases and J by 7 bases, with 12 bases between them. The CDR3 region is CSVRPGEEQYF. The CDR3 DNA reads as TGCAGCGTTCGGCCCGGGGAGGAGCAGTACTTC.

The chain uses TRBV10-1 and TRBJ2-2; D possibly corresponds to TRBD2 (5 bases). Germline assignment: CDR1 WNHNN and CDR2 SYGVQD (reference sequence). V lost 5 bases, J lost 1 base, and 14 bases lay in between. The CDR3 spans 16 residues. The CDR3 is CASSPPGGQNTGELFF. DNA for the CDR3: TGCGCCAGCAGTCCCCCCGGCGGGCAGAACACCGGGGAGCTGTTTTTT.

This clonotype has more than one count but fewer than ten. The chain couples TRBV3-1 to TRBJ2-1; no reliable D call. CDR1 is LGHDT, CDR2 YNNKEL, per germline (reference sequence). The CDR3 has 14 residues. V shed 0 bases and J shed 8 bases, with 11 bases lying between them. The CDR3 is CASSQDRSVHEQFF. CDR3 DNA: TGTGCCAGCAGCCAAGATAGGAGTGTACATGAGCAGTTCTTC.

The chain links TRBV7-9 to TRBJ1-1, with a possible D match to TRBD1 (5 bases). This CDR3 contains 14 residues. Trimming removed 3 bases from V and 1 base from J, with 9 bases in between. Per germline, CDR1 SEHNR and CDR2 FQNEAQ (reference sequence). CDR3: CASSFMGGNTEAFF. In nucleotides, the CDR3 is TGTGCCAGCAGCTTTATGGGGGGGAACACTGAAGCTTTCTTT.